A single sample gave rise to the 12 T cell receptor beta chains below, sequenced in a study of T-cell reconstitution after alpha-beta-depleted transplantation in children. The authors prepared the TCRbeta library with unique molecular identifiers. Each CDR3 protein gets one entry after TCRdb re-called the PCR reads with MiXCR. The data hold approximately 290,000 distinct CDR3 sequences, with roughly 12% observed a single time. The source material was peripheral blood, sampled 180 days after TCRalphabeta/CD19-depleted stem cell transplant. The receptor set was obtained from a male patient aged 2 to 10 who had a stem cell transplant for chronic granulomatous disease, so the T cells may come from the graft donor.

In its sample, this clonotype was seen many times. The chain carries TRBV20-1 and TRBJ2-5, with no clear D. Trimming removed 5 bases from V and 0 bases from J, with 7 bases in between. This CDR3 is 12 amino acids long. Germline assignment: CDR1 DFQATT and CDR2 SNEGSKA (reference sequence). CDR3 loop: CSASPYQETQYF. The CDR3 DNA sequence: TGCAGTGCTTCCCCATACCAAGAGACCCAGTACTTC.

About this clonotype itself: A single base is all that separates this from a far larger clone, so a read error is likely. The chain joins TRBV20-1 to TRBJ2-5, with D unresolved. Per the germline V gene, CDR1 is DFQATT and CDR2 is SNEGSKA (reference sequence). The CDR3 is 11 residues long. The CDR3 protein is CSARARETQSF. Here the CDR3 DNA reads TGCAGTGCTAGAGCCCGAGAGACCCAGTCCTTC.

In its sample, this clonotype was seen many times. J is TRBJ2-7 and V is TRBV29-1; D gene ambiguous. Germline V gene lookup returns CDR1 SQVTM and CDR2 ANQGSEA. The V gene lost 4 bases and the J gene lost 3 bases, with 16 bases spanning the gap. This CDR3 has 14 residues. CDR3 DNA sequence: TGCAGCGTTGTAGTGGCCCATCGGTACTACGAGCAGTACTTC. This sequence encodes CSVVVAHRYYEQYF.

This clonotype was seen more than once but under ten times. The rearrangement joins TRBV3-1 to TRBJ2-1; 8 nucleotides align to TRBD2. With V trimmed by 11 bases and J by 0 bases, 9 bases remained unmatched. The V gene's germline CDR1 is LGHDT and CDR2 YNNKEL (reference sequence). The CDR3 spans 15 residues. CDR3 DNA sequence: TGTGCCTGCGGCAGCGGGAGCCTCTCCTACAATGAGCAGTTCTTC. Amino acid sequence: CACGSGSLSYNEQFF.

In its sample, this clonotype was seen many times. V gene TRBV7-2 combines with J gene TRBJ2-7, with TRBD2 matching 11 bases. J was trimmed by 2 bases and V by 5 bases; bases with no gene match: 5. CDR1 and CDR2 (germline): SGHTA, FQGNSA. The CDR3 length is 15 residues. Here the CDR3 DNA reads TGTGCCAGCAGCCTAAGACTAGCGGGACCCTACGAGCAGTACTTC. This gives the protein CASSLRLAGPYEQYF.

This clonotype showed up many times. V gene TRBV24-1 combines with J gene TRBJ2-1, with D possibly being TRBD1 or TRBD2 (5 bases each). The V gene lost 7 bases and the J gene lost 4 bases, with 22 bases spanning the gap. Germline lookup yields CDR1 KGHDR and CDR2 SFDVKD. The CDR3 contains 17 residues. In nucleotides, the CDR3 is TGTGCCACCAGCGGATCTCGGGACCCTATGCGGTACAATGAGCAGTTCTTC. This encodes CATSGSRDPMRYNEQFF.

This clonotype has a count of ten or more. The chain has TRBV7-2 and TRBJ2-1; no definite D call. V lost 5 bases, J lost 4 bases, and 9 bases lay in between. The germline V gene has CDR1 SGHTA and CDR2 FQGNSA. The CDR3 runs 13 residues. CDR3 residues: CASSLIKYNEQFF. The CDR3 nucleotides read TGTGCCAGCAGCCTTATAAAGTACAATGAGCAGTTCTTC.

This clonotype was observed many times. CDR3 sequence (DNA): TGTGCCAGCAGTTTGGCAACCGGGACAGGGGCGAAAAAACTGTTTTTT. This gives the protein CASSLATGTGAKKLFF. The chain couples TRBV28 to TRBJ1-4; 10 nucleotides align to TRBD1. With V trimmed by 3 bases and J by 9 bases, 10 bases remained unmatched. The CDR3 loop spans 16 amino acids. CDR1 is MDHEN, CDR2 SYDVKM, per germline.

This clonotype was seen ten or more times. This chain joins TRBV5-1 and TRBJ2-3; 8 nucleotides align to TRBD2. In germline, CDR1 is SGHRS, CDR2 YFSETQ. Germline trimming cut 4 bases from V and 0 bases from J; bases unmatched to any gene: 4. The CDR3 has 15 residues. CDR3 DNA: TGCGCCAGCAGCAGGTCTAGCGGGAGCACAGATACGCAGTATTTT. Translation: CASSRSSGSTDTQYF.

This clonotype has a handful of counts. The V call is TRBV29-1, the J call TRBJ1-3, with a possible D match to TRBD1 (5 bases). The CDR3 is 14 residues long. Trimming stripped 2 bases from V and 0 bases from J, with 8 bases between. CDR1 is SQVTM, CDR2 ANQGSEA, per germline. Here the CDR3 DNA reads TGCAGCGTTGAAAGGGGAGCCTCTGGAAACACCATATATTTT. This codes for CSVERGASGNTIYF.

In this sample, this clonotype turned up many times. The CDR3 here is CASSPGTGLNEKLFF. The CDR3 DNA is TGTGCCAGCAGCCCAGGGACAGGGCTTAATGAAAAACTGTTTTTT. The chain employs TRBV11-2 and TRBJ1-4; 9 bases agree with TRBD1. Germline CDR1 is SGHAT and CDR2 is FQNNGV. Unmatched junction bases numbered 5, after V lost 5 bases and J lost 4 bases. The CDR3 runs to 15 residues.

This clonotype was counted many times. The chain recombines TRBV7-2 with TRBJ2-6; D may be TRBD1 (5 bases). Trimming shortened V by 5 bases and J by 1 base, and 9 bases separated the two germline ends. This CDR3 contains 15 residues. Germline V gene sequence: CDR1 SGHTA, CDR2 FQGNSA. CDR3 sequence: CASSARASGANVLTF. In DNA, the CDR3 is TGTGCCAGCAGCGCCAGGGCTTCTGGGGCCAACGTCCTGACTTTC.